The rows below give T cell receptor beta chains drawn from one sample of a study of early T cells in non-severe SARS-CoV-2 infection. TCRdb recomputed calls from the 5' RACE reads with MiXCR, one row per CDR3 protein. The sample shows about 110,000 distinct CDR3 sequences, around an eighth of them seen only once. The sample consisted of whole blood, taken at baseline. The receptor set was obtained from an adult who was a healthcare worker with PCR-confirmed SARS-CoV-2 infection or an uninfected control (not recorded which). Both conserved end residues are part of each CDR3. Fields, in order: clone size, D gene, J gene, V gene, CDR3 protein, CDR3 DNA. A D gene is named only where the DNA matches it firmly. Not all rows give a size; the values are once, few, many and, for expanded clones, a class.

many . TRBJ1-1 TRBV18 CASSPYPRGTEAFF TGTGCCAGCTCACCATACCCTAGAGGCACTGAAGCTTTCTTT
few TRBD2 TRBJ2-4 TRBV5-1 CASSTGTSGEDIQYF TGCGCCAGCAGCACGGGGACTAGCGGGGAGGACATTCAGTACTTC
. TRBD1 TRBJ2-2 TRBV7-2 CASSPHPGQGIGELFF TGTGCCAGCAGCCCTCATCCGGGACAGGGGATCGGGGAGCTGTTTTTT
few . TRBJ1-1 TRBV7-3 CASSLRRGVEAFF TGTGCCAGCAGCTTACGTCGGGGGGTGGAAGCTTTCTTT
many TRBD1 TRBJ2-1 TRBV7-2 CASSLWQGADEQFF TGTGCCAGCAGCTTATGGCAGGGGGCCGATGAGCAGTTCTTC
many . TRBJ1-5 TRBV6-1 CASRRTGVANQPQHF TGTGCCAGCCGCCGTACCGGGGTGGCGAATCAGCCCCAGCATTTT
. TRBD2 TRBJ2-2 TRBV2 CASRASSGGATGELFF TGTGCCAGCAGAGCCTCTAGCGGGGGGGCGACCGGGGAGCTGTTTTTT
. . TRBJ1-2 TRBV7-9 CASPSLGENYGYTF TGTGCCAGCCCTTCTTTGGGGGAGAACTATGGCTACACCTTC
few . TRBJ2-2 TRBV7-9 CASTQLTGNTGELFF TGTGCCAGCACCCAGTTGACGGGAAACACCGGGGAGCTGTTTTTT
few . TRBJ2-1 TRBV28 CASSLTLGAVEQFF TGTGCCAGCAGTTTAACTCTTGGGGCAGTGGAGCAGTTCTTC
few . TRBJ2-7 TRBV4-1 CASSQDGRLSYEQYF TGCGCCAGCAGCCAAGACGGACGTCTGTCCTACGAGCAGTACTTC
few . TRBJ1-5 TRBV18 CASSPDQGSNQPQHF TGTGCCAGCTCACCAGACCAGGGTAGCAATCAGCCCCAGCATTTT
many TRBD2 TRBJ2-3 TRBV12-3/TRBV12-4 CASSDHSGMSGTDTQYF TGTGCCAGCAGTGACCATAGCGGGATGAGCGGCACAGATACGCAGTATTTT
few TRBD2 TRBJ2-5 TRBV19 CATRSGGAETQYF TGTGCCACAAGGAGCGGGGGGGCAGAGACCCAGTACTTC
. TRBD1 TRBJ1-4 TRBV19 CASSIWWSTGENEKLFF TGTGCCAGTAGTATATGGTGGTCGACAGGGGAAAATGAAAAACTGTTTTTT
. TRBD1 TRBJ2-3 TRBV10-1 CASSTGAGDTQYF TGCGCCAGCAGTACAGGGGCCGGTGATACGCAGTATTTT
. . TRBJ2-5 TRBV7-6 CASSFQQETQYF TGTGCCAGCAGTTTTCAACAGGAGACCCAGTACTTC
few . TRBJ2-5 TRBV6-1 CASSEWGEPQETQYF TGTGCCAGCAGTGAATGGGGGGAACCTCAAGAGACCCAGTACTTC
. . TRBJ2-1 TRBV6-5 CASSFSVDSYNEQFF TGTGCCAGCAGTTTTTCGGTAGACTCCTACAATGAGCAGTTCTTC
few TRBD2 TRBJ2-7 TRBV12-3/TRBV12-4 CASSLFSGGAYEQYF TGTGCCAGCAGTTTGTTCAGCGGGGGGGCCTACGAGCAGTACTTC
. . TRBJ1-3 TRBV19 CASGGRLGNTIYF TGTGCCAGTGGGGGTCGGCTGGGAAACACCATATATTTT
. TRBD2 TRBJ2-7 TRBV14 CASRLAGGSSYEQYF TGTGCCAGCAGATTGGCGGGGGGCTCCTCCTACGAGCAGTACTTC
few . TRBJ1-2 TRBV6-1 CASSPGPIRTF TGTGCCAGCAGTCCTGGTCCCATCAGGACCTTC
few . TRBJ2-3 TRBV14 CASSLIGLDTQYF TGTGCCAGCAGCCTTATCGGACTAGATACGCAGTATTTT
. TRBD1 TRBJ1-4 TRBV5-1 CASSLGDREKLFF TGCGCCAGCAGCTTGGGGGACAGGGAAAAACTGTTTTTT
few . TRBJ1-1 TRBV20-1 CSAASPLGVTEAFF TGCAGTGCTGCATCACCTTTAGGGGTAACTGAAGCTTTCTTT
many TRBD2 TRBJ2-2 TRBV11-2 CASSLVGGVRAGELFF TGTGCCAGCAGCTTAGTGGGAGGGGTGCGCGCCGGGGAGCTGTTTTTT
few . TRBJ2-3 TRBV29-1 CSVLAIKQYF TGCAGCGTTCTGGCTATCAAGCAGTATTTT
few TRBD1 TRBJ1-1 TRBV6-1 CASSTRRGITEAFF TGTGCCAGCAGTACCCGCAGGGGGATCACTGAAGCTTTCTTT
. . TRBJ1-1 TRBV5-1 CASSRGDTRAFF TGCGCCAGCAGCAGGGGGGACACTAGAGCTTTCTTT
. TRBD1 TRBJ2-1 TRBV5-1 CATTDRVNEQFF TGCGCCACCACTGACAGGGTCAATGAGCAGTTCTTC
. . TRBJ2-1 TRBV6-5 CASSSFRGSYNEQFF TGTGCCAGCAGTTCCTTCAGGGGTTCCTACAATGAGCAGTTCTTC
. . TRBJ1-4 TRBV18 CASSPPAGRAGGNEKLFF TGTGCCAGCTCACCCCCAGCCGGTCGGGCCGGAGGTAATGAAAAACTGTTTTTT
. . TRBJ1-4 TRBV6-1 CASSVREGWEKLFF TGTGCCAGCAGTGTCAGGGAGGGATGGGAAAAACTGTTTTTT
. . TRBJ1-3 TRBV29-1 CSAWTGNTIYF TGCAGCGCCTGGACTGGAAACACCATATATTTT
. . TRBJ2-7 TRBV12-3/TRBV12-4 CASTATSIGEQYF TGTGCCAGCACCGCAACTAGCATTGGCGAGCAGTACTTC
. . TRBJ1-6 TRBV5-1 CASSLGDSPHSPLHF TGCGCCAGCAGCTTGGGCGACAGCCCGCATTCACCCCTCCACTTT
many . TRBJ1-5 TRBV19 CASSMAQGDNQPQHF TGTGCCAGTAGTATGGCGCAGGGCGACAATCAGCCCCAGCATTTT
. TRBD1 TRBJ1-2 TRBV29-1 CSVFDRGSTF TGCAGCGTCTTTGACAGGGGCTCCACCTTC
few . TRBJ1-2 TRBV3-1 CASSQDNSVQGYTF TGTGCCAGCAGCCAAGATAATTCAGTGCAAGGCTACACCTTC
many . TRBJ1-2 TRBV20-1 CSPKDRGAYGYTF TGCAGCCCTAAGGACCGGGGGGCCTATGGCTACACCTTC
. TRBD1 TRBJ1-1 TRBV10-3 CAITGTANTEAFF TGTGCCATCACCGGGACAGCGAACACTGAAGCTTTCTTT